The 23 T cell receptor beta chains reported below all come from one sample, sequenced in a study of blood T cell repertoires in COVID-19. Clones were read by immunoSEQ multiplex PCR, and TCRdb kept only the in-frame ones, dropping some. The sample contains roughly 300,000 clones, under 95% of which appear only once. The sequencing sample was made of PBMCs or T cells enriched from blood (not recorded which). The source is a woman in her 30s who had recovered from COVID-19.

This sequence joins TRBV19 and TRBJ2-7, with TRBD1 as a possible D gene (6 bases). Germline V gives CDR1 LNHDA, CDR2 SQIVND (reference sequence). V shed 5 bases and J shed 6 bases, with 17 bases lying between them. The CDR3 consists of 14 residues. The CDR3 spells CASSPLGTRGEQYF. The CDR3 DNA sequence: TGTGCCAGTAGTCCCCTCGGGACACGAGGCGAGCAGTACTTC.

This chain connects TRBV10-3 to TRBJ2-1; 7 bases fit TRBD2. V was pared by 11 bases and J by 6 bases, with 16 bases of the junction left unmatched. This CDR3 spans 15 amino acids. CDR1 is ENHRY and CDR2 is SYGVKD in the germline V gene. CDR3 amino acids: CAAQPGLSIGNEQFF. CDR3 coding DNA: TGTGCCGCCCAACCGGGACTAAGTATTGGCAATGAGCAGTTCTTC.

The chain uses TRBV28 and TRBJ1-1; D is unclear. The germline V and J ends were trimmed by 3 bases and 2 bases, with 10 bases remaining between them. Looked up from germline, CDR1 is MDHEN and CDR2 is SYDVKM. The length of the CDR3 is 14 residues. CDR3 residues: CASSFLGSNTEAFF. CDR3 DNA: TGTGCCAGCAGTTTTCTGGGCAGTAACACTGAAGCTTTCTTT. Full variable domain (remainder filled in from reference TRBV28 and TRBJ1-1): DVKVTQSSRYLVKRTGEKVFLECVQDMDHENMFWYRQDPGLGLRLIYFSYDVKMKEKGDIPEGYSVSREKKERFSLILESASTNQTSMYLCASSFLGSNTEAFFGQGTRLTVV.

The V gene is TRBV19, the J gene TRBJ2-2; 10 bases map to TRBD2. Looked up from germline, CDR1 is LNHDA and CDR2 is SQIVND (reference sequence). The CDR3 is 15 residues long. Trimming cost V 4 bases and J 2 bases; bases outside gene matches: 1. This CDR3 is CASSTSGSNTGELFF. The DNA for the CDR3 is TGTGCCAGTAGTACTAGCGGGAGTAACACCGGGGAGCTGTTTTTT.

This clone was seen a single time. CDR3 nucleotide sequence: TGTGCCAGCAGAGGGACAGGGGTTTTTCTCGAGGGCGAGCAGTACTTC. It encodes CASRGTGVFLEGEQYF. The V and J genes are TRBV28 and TRBJ2-7, with 10 bases fitting TRBD1. Per the germline V gene, CDR1 is MDHEN and CDR2 is SYDVKM. This CDR3 has 16 amino acids. Germline trimming cut 6 bases from V and 6 bases from J; bases unmatched to any gene: 14.

The J gene is TRBJ2-1, the V gene TRBV19; D is perhaps TRBD2 (5 bases). CDR3 size: 15 residues. Trimming stripped 1 base from V and 5 bases from J, with 12 bases between. Germline V gene lookup returns CDR1 LNHDA and CDR2 SQIVND (reference sequence). CDR3 amino acids: CASSIGLFGNNEQFF. The CDR3 nucleotides are TGTGCCAGTAGTATAGGACTATTCGGAAACAATGAGCAGTTCTTC. The variable domain in full, completed from reference TRBV19 and TRBJ2-1, reads DGGITQSPKYLFRKEGQNVTLSCEQNLNHDAMYWYRQDPGQGLRLIYYSQIVNDFQKGDIAEGYSVSREKKESFPLTVTSAQKNPTAFYLCASSIGLFGNNEQFFGPGTRLTVL.

This rearrangement joins TRBV6-2 or TRBV6-3 to TRBJ1-1; D remains unclear. Trimming left V 5 bases short and J 8 bases short, with 9 bases between. The CDR3 contains 11 residues. The germline V gene has CDR1 MNHEY and CDR2 SVGEGT. The CDR3 DNA is TGTGCCAGCAGTAAACAACGAGAAGCTTTCTTT. Translated: CASSKQREAFF.

This chain links TRBV12-3 or TRBV12-4 with TRBJ1-5, with no clear D. V dropped 5 bases and J dropped 2 bases, with 7 bases sitting between them. There are 13 residues in the CDR3. In DNA form, the CDR3 reads TGTGCCAGCAGTATGGCTGGCAATCAGCCCCAGCATTTT. Translation gives CASSMAGNQPQHF.

The sample holds one count of this clone. The rearrangement joins TRBV18 to TRBJ1-1, with no clear D. Germline CDR1 KGHSH, CDR2 LQKENI. The CDR3 is made up of 14 amino acids. The germline V and J ends were trimmed by 3 bases and 0 bases, with 8 bases remaining between them. The CDR3: CASSPRTVNTEAFF. CDR3 DNA: TGTGCCAGCTCACCGAGAACGGTGAACACTGAAGCTTTCTTT. The full variable domain, rest sourced from reference TRBV18 and TRBJ1-1, is NAGVMQNPRHLVRRRGQEARLRCSPMKGHSHVYWYRQLPEEGLKFMVYLQKENIIDESGMPKERFSAEFPKEGPSILRIQQVVRGDSAAYFCASSPRTVNTEAFFGQGTRLTVV.

This chain links TRBV28 with TRBJ2-7; D call uncertain. Germline CDR1 is MDHEN and CDR2 is SYDVKM. The V and J ends lost 4 bases and 13 bases respectively, with 14 bases between them. The CDR3 loop spans 11 amino acids. The CDR3 spells CASSSSRFCYF. The CDR3 DNA follows: TGTGCCAGCAGTTCTTCCCGGTTCTGCTACTTC.

V and J are TRBV6-6 and TRBJ2-3; D is ambiguous. The CDR3 is 12 residues long. Germline lookup yields CDR1 MNHNY and CDR2 SVGAGI (reference sequence). Trimming stripped 7 bases from V and 2 bases from J, with 7 bases between. The CDR3 is CASTPVTDTQYF. The CDR3 DNA follows: TGTGCCAGCACCCCCGTCACAGATACGCAGTATTTT.

The chain joins TRBV5-4 to TRBJ2-7, with TRBD1 matching over 9 bases. CDR3 length: 14 residues. Germline V gene lookup returns CDR1 SGHNT and CDR2 YYREEE (reference sequence). V shed 5 bases and J 3 bases; nucleotides not matched to a gene: 6. CDR3 sequence: CASRLRDRDYEQYF. The CDR3 DNA sequence: TGTGCCAGCAGATTGAGGGACAGGGACTACGAGCAGTACTTC. The variable domain in full, completed from reference TRBV5-4 and TRBJ2-7, reads ETGVTQSPTHLIKTRGQQVTLRCSSQSGHNTVSWYQQALGQGPQFIFQYYREEENGRGNFPPRFSGLQFPNYSSELNVNALELDDSALYLCASRLRDRDYEQYFGPGTRLTVT.

The chain uses TRBV6-4 and TRBJ2-2; the match to TRBD1 covers 8 bases. The V and J ends lost 3 bases and 7 bases, in that order; junction bases with no gene match: 4. The CDR3 has 14 residues. Germline lookup yields CDR1 MRHNA and CDR2 SNTAGT. CDR3 DNA: TGTGCCAGCAGTGATCAGGGGGCAATCGGGGAGCTGTTTTTT. As protein: CASSDQGAIGELFF.

This sequence joins TRBV27 and TRBJ2-7; the D gene is possibly TRBD1 (5 bases). The CDR3 has 15 amino acids. Germline V CDR1 and CDR2: MNHEY, SMNVEV (reference sequence). Trimming removed 4 bases from V and 5 bases from J, with 18 bases in between. CDR3 residues: CASSSYHWTNHEQYF. CDR3 nucleotide sequence: TGTGCCAGCAGTTCCTATCATTGGACAAACCACGAGCAGTACTTC.

This clone was seen a single time. The chain couples TRBV7-2 to TRBJ1-2; 11 bases are shared with TRBD1. Germline CDR1 and CDR2: SGHTA and FQGNSA. This CDR3 comprises 15 residues. V shed 4 bases, J shed 6 bases, and the junction held 7 bases outside the gene matches. The CDR3, as DNA: TGTGCCAGCAGCTATATTAGGGACAGGGGGGATGGCTACACCTTC. It translates to CASSYIRDRGDGYTF.

The rearrangement uses TRBV18 and TRBJ2-1; 8 nucleotides match TRBD2. V lost 3 bases and J lost 3; bases outside the gene matches: 4. Germline lookup yields CDR1 KGHSH and CDR2 LQKENI. The CDR3 has 15 residues. In DNA, the CDR3 is TGTGCCAGCTCACCGAATAGCGGGATCTACAATGAGCAGTTCTTC. Amino acids: CASSPNSGIYNEQFF. Full variable domain (rest looked up from reference TRBV18 and TRBJ2-1): NAGVMQNPRHLVRRRGQEARLRCSPMKGHSHVYWYRQLPEEGLKFMVYLQKENIIDESGMPKERFSAEFPKEGPSILRIQQVVRGDSAAYFCASSPNSGIYNEQFFGPGTRLTVL.

V is TRBV25-1 and J is TRBJ2-2; TRBD1 matches at 8 bases. CDR1 is MGHDK, CDR2 SYGVNS, per germline. V lost 2 bases, J lost 1 base, and 9 bases stayed unmatched. This CDR3 is built from 18 residues. The CDR3 protein is CASSEPGRRGLNTGELFF. The CDR3 coding sequence is TGTGCCAGCAGTGAACCCGGTCGCAGGGGGCTGAACACCGGGGAGCTGTTTTTT. Looking up the rest from reference TRBV25-1 and TRBJ2-2 gives the full variable domain: EADIYQTPRYLVIGTGKKITLECSQTMGHDKMYWYQQDPGMELHLIHYSYGVNSTEKGDLSSESTVSRIRTEHFPLTLESARPSHTSQYLCASSEPGRRGLNTGELFFGEGSRLTVL.

The chain is built from TRBV28 and TRBJ1-2; weak D call: TRBD1 (5 bases). This CDR3 has 11 amino acids. Germline CDR1 MDHEN, CDR2 SYDVKM. Trimming pared 8 bases from V and 7 bases from J, leaving 11 bases between. CDR3 coding DNA: TGTGCCAGCCGCTGGGGGGGTGGCTACACCTTC. Its protein product is CASRWGGGYTF.

Many counts were recorded for this clone. This sequence joins TRBV7-2 and TRBJ2-5, with D possibly being TRBD1 (5 bases). The germline V and J ends were trimmed by 6 bases and 5 bases, with 16 bases remaining between them. The germline V gene encodes CDR1 SGHTA and CDR2 FQGNSA. There are 14 residues in the CDR3. In DNA, the CDR3 is TGTGCCAGCAGACAAAATAGGGGCCGGGAGACCCAGTACTTC. Protein: CASRQNRGRETQYF.

On this clone itself: Other DNA sequences in the same sample also yield this CDR3. The gene calls are TRBV28 and TRBJ1-5; D uncertain. The CDR3 extends over 14 amino acids. The ends were cut back, 3 bases at V and 0 bases at J, with 6 bases in the middle. Per the germline V gene, CDR1 is MDHEN and CDR2 is SYDVKM. CDR3 sequence (DNA): TGTGCCAGCAGTTTTCAGATTAGCAATCAGCCCCAGCATTTT. Translating it yields CASSFQISNQPQHF.

The chain employs TRBV7-8 and TRBJ2-7, with D maybe TRBD2 (5 bases). The CDR3 is 15 amino acids. Germline CDR1 reads SGHVS; CDR2 reads FQNEAQ. V was shortened by 3 bases and J by 1 base, with 13 bases between the two germline ends. The CDR3 spells CASSFLARLSYEQYF. CDR3 in DNA: TGTGCCAGCAGCTTTCTAGCCCGCCTTTCCTACGAGCAGTACTTC. The variable domain in full, with the rest retrieved from reference TRBV7-8 and TRBJ2-7, is GAGVSQSPRYKVAKRGQDVALRCDPISGHVSLFWYQQALGQGPEFLTYFQNEAQLDKSGLPSDRFFAERPEGSVSTLKIQRTQQEDSAVYLCASSFLARLSYEQYFGPGTRLTVT.

The chain recombines TRBV7-2 with TRBJ1-1; D is unresolved. The CDR3 has 13 amino acids. The V end lost 2 bases, the J end lost 1 base, and 5 bases lay between the germline ends. Germline values: CDR1 SGHTA, CDR2 FQGNSA. The DNA of the CDR3 is TGTGCCAGCAGCTTATTCGGGAACACTGAAGCTTTCTTT. Protein sequence: CASSLFGNTEAFF.

This chain uses TRBV30 with TRBJ2-7; TRBD2 matches 7 bases. From germline, CDR1 is GTSNPN and CDR2 SVGIG (reference sequence). V lost 4 bases, J lost 1 base, and 4 bases stayed unmatched. The CDR3 is 13 amino acids. The CDR3 sequence is CAWTWGGSYEQYF. CDR3 in DNA: TGTGCCTGGACCTGGGGGGGTTCCTACGAGCAGTACTTC. Looking up the rest from reference TRBV30 and TRBJ2-7 gives the full variable domain: SQTIHQWPATLVQPVGSPLSLECTVEGTSNPNLYWYRQAAGRGLQLLFYSVGIGQISSEVPQNLSASRPQDRQFILSSKKLLLSDSGFYLCAWTWGGSYEQYFGPGTRLTVT.